This T cell receptor beta chain was identified during a study of cytomegalovirus exposure and HLA in healthy donors. Background on the study: Among 150 million to 200 million T cells, an earlier analysis found roughly 100 million unique TCR beta sequences. Findings of the study overall: TCR beta chains numbering more than 150 were designated cytomegalovirus-associated. Under in vitro conditions, three CMV-associated chains were confirmed as specific for CMV antigens.

The CDR3 is 15 amino acids. The V end lost 0 bases, the J end lost 0 bases, and 9 bases lay between the germline ends. The germline V gene encodes CDR1 SGHRS and CDR2 YFSETQ. This clone was counted a few times. Antigen: not known. The PCR had 60 Vbeta and 13 Jbeta primers. The assay was immunoSEQ multiplex PCR, and TCRdb's table has in-frame clones only and misses some. The sample has about 150,000 clones, about 80% seen once. The clonotype originates from a man aged 30-40 years in good health. The chain recombines TRBV5-1 with TRBJ1-1, with D uncertain. The material sequenced was PBMCs. This CDR3 is CASSLVPDLNTEAFF. For the CDR3, the DNA is TGCGCCAGCAGCTTGGTCCCAGACTTGAACACTGAAGCTTTCTTT.